Following are 31 T cell receptor beta chains from one sample sequenced in a study of Ad26.COV2.S vaccination and SARS-CoV-2 variants. Method: immunoSEQ multiplex PCR; TCRdb's copy keeps in-frame clones and lacks some. This table holds more than 400,000 clones, 90% found once. Treatment given: 19 received Ad26.COV2.S at low or high dose, single or two shots; 5 received placebo; per-sample allocation not given. Following the first vaccine or placebo injection, samples were taken on day 63. Sequences were derived from peripheral blood, sampled in a trial of Ad26.COV2.S vaccine versus placebo. The receptor set was obtained from a person aged 18-65 years who received the Ad26.COV2.S COVID-19 vaccine or a placebo.

This chain links TRBV6-2 or TRBV6-3 with TRBJ2-1; TRBD2 matches at 7 bases. The junction had 12 bases not matched to a gene; V was cut back by 1 base and J by 6 bases. The CDR3 loop spans 17 amino acids. The germline gives CDR1 MNHEY, CDR2 SVGEGT. Here the CDR3 reads CASSYFWGGVDSNEQFF. The CDR3 bases are TGTGCCAGCAGTTACTTTTGGGGAGGGGTGGACTCCAATGAGCAGTTCTTC.

To note about this clone: This same CDR3 is encoded by further DNA sequences in the sample. The chain joins TRBV27 to TRBJ1-5; D gene ambiguous. The germline V gene encodes CDR1 MNHEY and CDR2 SMNVEV (reference sequence). The CDR3 spans 14 residues. V lost 0 bases to trimming and J lost 1 base, with 4 bases between them. CDR3 sequence: CASSLSRSNQPQHF. CDR3 bases: TGTGCCAGCAGTTTATCTCGGAGCAATCAGCCCCAGCATTTT.

The genes are TRBV16 and TRBJ1-5; 9 nucleotides align to TRBD1. The CDR3 runs 15 residues. J lost 6 bases, V lost 4 bases, and 7 bases had no gene match. Germline lookup yields CDR1 KGHSY and CDR2 FQNENV. The CDR3 is CASSRRTGVIQPQHF. The CDR3, as DNA: TGTGCCAGCAGCCGCCGGACAGGGGTAATTCAGCCCCAGCATTTT.

This clone was seen more than once but under ten times. The chain recombines TRBV7-6 with TRBJ2-3; 13 bases map to TRBD2. Germline trimming cut 4 bases from V and 3 bases from J; bases unmatched to any gene: 13. The germline gives CDR1 SGHVS, CDR2 FNYEAQ. There are 19 residues in the CDR3. The CDR3 DNA reads as TGTGCCAGCAGCTCGAAGCCTCCGGGACTAGCGGGATATACAGATACGCAGTATTTT. This gives the protein CASSSKPPGLAGYTDTQYF. Supplemented by reference TRBV7-6 and TRBJ2-3, the full variable domain reads GAGVSQSPRYKVTKRGQDVALRCDPISGHVSLYWYRQALGQGPEFLTYFNYEAQQDKSGLPNDRFSAERPEGSISTLTIQRTEQRDSAMYRCASSSKPPGLAGYTDTQYFGPGTRLTVL.

This chain connects TRBV5-4 to TRBJ1-2; 9 bases are a match to TRBD1. In germline, CDR1 is SGHNT, CDR2 YYREEE (reference sequence). This CDR3 contains 13 residues. Trimming cost V 5 bases and J 8 bases; bases outside gene matches: 7. The CDR3 reads CASRSQGAWGYTF. CDR3 in DNA: TGTGCCAGCAGATCACAGGGGGCGTGGGGCTACACCTTC.

This clone was detected a few times. The DNA of the CDR3 is TGTGCCAGCTCCCTACAGGGCTTAACTAACTATGGCTACACCTTC. Its protein product is CASSLQGLTNYGYTF. The V gene is TRBV18, the J gene TRBJ1-2, with D perhaps matching TRBD1 (6 bases). The V and J ends lost 6 bases and 0 bases respectively, with 14 bases between them. Looked up from germline, CDR1 is KGHSH and CDR2 is LQKENI. CDR3 length equals 15 residues.

The CDR3 DNA follows: TGTGCCAGCAGAGGGGCTAGCGGAGGTGGGCCCCTAGAGACCCAGTACTTC. It encodes CASRGASGGGPLETQYF. This rearrangement joins TRBV2 to TRBJ2-5; the match to TRBD2 covers 7 bases. The CDR3 runs 17 residues. J gave up 4 bases and V 6 bases, and 17 bases lay outside the gene matches. CDR1 SNHLY and CDR2 FYNNEI come from the germline V gene.

The count of this clone is one. This chain links TRBV20-1 with TRBJ2-3; D perhaps matches TRBD2 (6 bases). V lost 3 bases and J 5 bases, leaving 12 bases between the germline ends. The germline V gene has CDR1 DFQATT and CDR2 SNEGSKA (reference sequence). The CDR3 spans 13 residues. The CDR3 bases are TGCAGTGCTAGTATCCCCGGGGGAGATACGCAGTATTTT. Translating gives CSASIPGGDTQYF.

The V call is TRBV7-2, the J call TRBJ2-7; TRBD2 matches at 12 bases. The CDR3 length is 16 residues. Trimming cost V 5 bases and J 3 bases; bases outside gene matches: 8. Germline V gene data show CDR1 as SGHTA and CDR2 as FQGNSA. CDR3 amino acids: CASSVDLAGGGYEQYF. CDR3 coding DNA: TGTGCCAGCAGCGTCGATCTAGCGGGAGGGGGCTACGAGCAGTACTTC.

The chain is built from TRBV10-3 and TRBJ2-3, with 8 positions matching TRBD1. The CDR3 extends over 12 amino acids. V was clipped by 7 bases and J by 5 bases; unmatched bases: 2. CDR1 is ENHRY and CDR2 is SYGVKD in the germline V gene. DNA of the CDR3: TGTGCCATCACCGGGACAGGAGATACGCAGTATTTT. Translated, it gives CAITGTGDTQYF.

The chain joins TRBV18 to TRBJ1-4, with D uncertain. Per germline, CDR1 KGHSH and CDR2 LQKENI. There are 13 residues in the CDR3. V was clipped by 3 bases and J by 5 bases, with 7 bases between them. Here the CDR3 DNA reads TGTGCCAGCTCACCGCCCTACAATGAAAAACTGTTTTTT. Translated: CASSPPYNEKLFF.

This chain connects TRBV5-4 to TRBJ2-3; possible D gene TRBD2, 7 bases. The CDR3 is 14 amino acids. The V end was cut by 1 base, the J end by 4 bases, with 10 bases between. CDR1 is SGHNT, CDR2 YYREEE, per germline (reference sequence). The CDR3 sequence is CASSLRGASDTQYF. CDR3 DNA: TGTGCCAGCAGCTTGCGGGGGGCCTCAGATACGCAGTATTTT. Full variable domain (rest looked up from reference TRBV5-4 and TRBJ2-3): ETGVTQSPTHLIKTRGQQVTLRCSSQSGHNTVSWYQQALGQGPQFIFQYYREEENGRGNFPPRFSGLQFPNYSSELNVNALELDDSALYLCASSLRGASDTQYFGPGTRLTVL.

Comment on this clone: At one end, the junction sequence differs from germline, possibly due to a read error. The rearrangement links TRBV4-2 to TRBJ2-3; no reliable D call. Germline CDR1 is LGHNA and CDR2 is YNFKEQ. The CDR3 spans 15 residues. CDR3 loop: CASSKEEYQADTQYF. The CDR3 nucleotides read TGTGCCAGCAGCAAAGAAGAATACCAGGCAGATACGCAGTATTTT.

The chain joins TRBV2 to TRBJ2-1; D is unresolved. V shed 8 bases and J shed 5 bases, with 13 bases lying between them. The CDR3 length is 13 residues. The V gene's germline CDR1 is SNHLY and CDR2 FYNNEI. CDR3 bases: TGTGCCAGCGTGATTGTTCGGGACAATGAGCAGTTCTTC. Translated: CASVIVRDNEQFF.

DNA of the CDR3: TGTGCCAGCAGGGAGGGTGGAGCCGACAACTACAATCAGCCCCAGCATTTT. Its translation: CASREGGADNYNQPQHF. The rearrangement uses TRBV28 and TRBJ1-5; no reliable D call. Looked up from germline, CDR1 is MDHEN and CDR2 is SYDVKM. V gave up 6 bases and J gave up 3 bases, with 21 bases separating them. The CDR3 runs 17 residues.

The rearrangement links TRBV9 to TRBJ1-2, with 7 bases identical to TRBD1. CDR1 SGDLS and CDR2 YYNGEE come from the germline V gene. The CDR3 runs to 15 residues. V gave up 3 bases and J gave up 0 bases; unmatched junction bases: 5. The CDR3 reads CASSAGQASNYGYTF. CDR3 DNA sequence: TGTGCCAGCAGCGCCGGACAGGCGTCTAACTATGGCTACACCTTC. The complete variable domain, with remaining parts taken from reference TRBV9 and TRBJ1-2, reads DSGVTQTPKHLITATGQRVTLRCSPRSGDLSVYWYQQSLDQGLQFLIQYYNGEERAKGNILERFSAQQFPDLHSELNLSSLELGDSALYFCASSAGQASNYGYTFGSGTRLTVV.

This chain uses TRBV6-2 or TRBV6-3 with TRBJ2-3; TRBD2 matches at 12 bases. This CDR3 is 17 amino acids long. V shed 2 bases and J 2 bases; nucleotides not matched to a gene: 5. Germline CDR1 reads MNHEY; CDR2 reads SVGEGT. CDR3 residues: CASSYPTSGRFTDTQYF. The CDR3 DNA reads TGTGCCAGCAGTTACCCGACTAGCGGGAGATTCACAGATACGCAGTATTTT.

CDR3 residues: CASTLQGGNTDTQYF. As DNA, the CDR3 is TGTGCCAGCACCCTACAGGGGGGGAACACAGATACGCAGTATTTT. The rearrangement links TRBV5-6 to TRBJ2-3; D perhaps matches TRBD1 (8 bases). The length of the CDR3 is 15 residues. Deletions cut 6 bases from V and 2 bases from J, with 16 bases between. Germline V CDR1 and CDR2: SGHDT, YYEEEE. The entire variable domain, with the rest obtained from reference TRBV5-6 and TRBJ2-3, is as follows: DAGVTQSPTHLIKTRGQQVTLRCSPKSGHDTVSWYQQALGQGPQFIFQYYEEEERQRGNFPDRFSGHQFPNYSSELNVNALLLGDSALYLCASTLQGGNTDTQYFGPGTRLTVL.

This chain uses TRBV9 with TRBJ2-1; 8 nucleotides line up with TRBD1. Germline lookup yields CDR1 SGDLS and CDR2 YYNGEE. J gave up 5 bases and V 8 bases, and 6 bases lay outside the gene matches. The CDR3 totals 13 residues. The CDR3 sequence: CASSGQDNNEQFF. In DNA form, the CDR3 reads TGTGCCAGTTCGGGACAGGACAACAATGAGCAGTTCTTC.

Worth noting for this clone: At one of its ends the junction is not consistent with the germline gene, which may arise from a read error. V gene TRBV2 combines with J gene TRBJ2-7; D not certain. This CDR3 contains 13 residues. CDR1 and CDR2 from the germline V gene are SNHLY and FYNNEI. CDR3 residues: CASSEVTENEQYF. As DNA, the CDR3 is TGTGCCAGCAGCGAAGTAACAGAGAACGAGCAGTACTTC.

V is TRBV24-1 and J is TRBJ2-5; 8 nucleotides agree with TRBD2. With V trimmed by 5 bases and J by 3 bases, 10 bases remained unmatched. The CDR3 contains 16 residues. Germline CDR1 KGHDR, CDR2 SFDVKD. The CDR3 DNA sequence: TGTGCCACCAGTGTTCACTCCAGCGGGAGTGAAGAGACCCAGTACTTC. Its protein is CATSVHSSGSEETQYF.

This clone was observed once. The V call is TRBV25-1, the J call TRBJ2-2; 8 nucleotides agree with TRBD1. The CDR3 is made up of 18 amino acids. V gave up 7 bases and J gave up 4 bases; unmatched junction bases: 17. The germline CDR1 and CDR2 sequences are MGHDK and SYGVNS. CDR3 protein: CASTGDRPRLGATGELFF. CDR3 nucleotide sequence: TGTGCCAGCACCGGGGACAGGCCCAGACTAGGGGCCACCGGGGAGCTGTTTTTT.

The chain is built from TRBV11-2 and TRBJ1-1; 7 bases are a match to TRBD1. V shed 5 bases and J 4 bases; nucleotides not matched to a gene: 7. The CDR3 covers 14 residues. CDR1 SGHAT and CDR2 FQNNGV come from the germline V gene. The CDR3 nucleotides are TGTGCCAGCAGCCCTGGGGCAGGGGGCACTGAAGCTTTCTTT. It translates to CASSPGAGGTEAFF.

V usage is TRBV9 and J usage is TRBJ2-6, with D hard to call. CDR3 size: 15 residues. With 0 bases removed from V and 0 bases from J, the gap between germline ends came to 4 bases. CDR1 is SGDLS and CDR2 is YYNGEE in the germline V gene. This CDR3 reads CASSVANSGANVLTF. CDR3 nucleotides: TGTGCCAGCAGCGTAGCAAACTCTGGGGCCAACGTCCTGACTTTC.

The chain has TRBV4-3 and TRBJ1-4; 8 nucleotides line up with TRBD1. CDR1 is LGHNA and CDR2 is YSLEER in the germline V gene. V dropped 4 bases and J dropped 7; count of bases not matched to a gene: 11. The CDR3 spans 16 residues. The CDR3, as DNA: TGCGCCAGCAGCCCCACGGGGGGACAGGTCGGTGAAAAACTGTTTTTT. The encoded protein is CASSPTGGQVGEKLFF.

The chain employs TRBV11-3 and TRBJ2-1; 8 bases agree with TRBD2. CDR3 size: 16 residues. V trimming: 5 bases; J trimming: 2 bases; junction bases outside the gene matches: 8. Germline loops: CDR1 SGHNT, CDR2 YENEEA. The CDR3, as DNA: TGTGCCAGCAGCCCCAATGTAGCGGGACCCTACAATGAGCAGTTCTTC. It codes for CASSPNVAGPYNEQFF.

The chain recombines TRBV3-1 (or the pseudogene TRBV3-2) with TRBJ1-6; 7 bases are a match to TRBD1. Germline assignment: CDR1 LGHDT and CDR2 YNNKEL (reference sequence). Germline trimming cut 6 bases from V and 6 bases from J; bases unmatched to any gene: 2. CDR3 length equals 13 residues. CDR3 sequence: CASRGTVNSPLHF. The CDR3 DNA follows: TGTGCCAGCAGAGGGACAGTTAATTCACCCCTCCACTTT.

The chain combines TRBV7-2 with TRBJ2-1, with TRBD1 matching over 8 bases. The germline gives CDR1 SGHTA, CDR2 FQGNSA. Trimming cost V 4 bases and J 5 bases; bases outside gene matches: 7. There are 15 residues in the CDR3. DNA of the CDR3: TGTGCCAGCAGCTCTCGGGACAGGCGAAACAATGAGCAGTTCTTC. This gives the protein CASSSRDRRNNEQFF.

The chain uses TRBV28 and TRBJ2-1; D is possibly TRBD1 (6 bases). This CDR3 spans 13 amino acids. In germline, CDR1 is MDHEN, CDR2 SYDVKM. Between the trimmed V and J ends, which lost 4 bases and 12 bases, there was a span of 16 bases. Written as DNA, the CDR3 is TGTGCCAGCAGTTCCCCTCATGACAGGACGCAGTTCTTC. This sequence encodes CASSSPHDRTQFF.

The rearrangement joins TRBV27 to TRBJ2-7, with D perhaps matching TRBD2 (5 bases). The ends were cut back, 2 bases at V and 4 bases at J, with 9 bases in the middle. The CDR3 loop spans 13 amino acids. The germline V gene encodes CDR1 MNHEY and CDR2 SMNVEV (reference sequence). The CDR3 sequence is CASSLTRAYEQYF. The DNA for the CDR3 is TGTGCCAGCAGTTTAACTAGAGCGTACGAGCAGTACTTC.

The chain combines TRBV28 with TRBJ2-3; D might be TRBD2 (6 bases). V lost 6 bases and J 2 bases, leaving 15 bases between the germline ends. This CDR3 comprises 15 residues. Germline values: CDR1 MDHEN, CDR2 SYDVKM. The CDR3 bases are TGTGCCAGCAGAACATACCGGGACTCCACAGATACGCAGTATTTT. Amino acids: CASRTYRDSTDTQYF.